This T cell receptor beta chain was obtained from a study of identical twins. The CDR3 runs 18 residues. Germline CDR1 is SGHKS and CDR2 is YYEKEE (reference sequence). V shed 3 bases and J 4 bases; nucleotides not matched to a gene: 8. A universal primer site arose from template switching, and cDNA bore unique molecular identifiers. TCRdb independently ran MiXCR on the 5' RACE reads; one entry per CDR3 protein. The sample lists 350,000 or so distinct CDR3 sequences, approximately 13% seen once, with more than 6% in the top ten. This clonotype has ten or more counts. Its antigen remains unknown. The study, taken as a whole, reports: Within beta out-of-frame sequences, the excess sharing observed between twins was weaker.

A further study also used this sample, focusing on yellow fever vaccine responses in identical twins.

The chain joins TRBV5-5 to TRBJ2-3; 16 positions agree with TRBD2. Sequencing was done on a sample of CD8+ T cells sorted from blood. This clonotype was sampled from a woman between 18 and 29 years old in good health. The CDR3 sequence: CASSSGTSGGARPDTQYF. DNA for the CDR3: TGTGCCAGCAGCTCCGGGACTAGCGGGGGGGCCCGCCCAGATACGCAGTATTTT.